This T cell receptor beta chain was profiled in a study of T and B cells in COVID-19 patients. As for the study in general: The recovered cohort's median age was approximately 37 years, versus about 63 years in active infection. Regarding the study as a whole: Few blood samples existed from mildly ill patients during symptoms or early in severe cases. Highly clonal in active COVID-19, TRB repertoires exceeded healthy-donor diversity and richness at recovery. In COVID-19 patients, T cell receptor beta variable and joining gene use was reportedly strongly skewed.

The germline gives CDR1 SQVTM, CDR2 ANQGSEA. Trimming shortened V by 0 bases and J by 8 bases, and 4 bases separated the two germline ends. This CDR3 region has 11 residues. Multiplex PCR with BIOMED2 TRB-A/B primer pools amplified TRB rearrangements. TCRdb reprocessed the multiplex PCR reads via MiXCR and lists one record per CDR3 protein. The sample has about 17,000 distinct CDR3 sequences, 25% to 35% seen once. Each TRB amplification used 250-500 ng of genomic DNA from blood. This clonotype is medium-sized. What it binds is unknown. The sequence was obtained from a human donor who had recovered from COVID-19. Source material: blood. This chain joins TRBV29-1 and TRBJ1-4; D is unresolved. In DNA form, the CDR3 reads TGCAGCGTTGAAGAGCTGGAAAAACTGTTTTTT. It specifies CSVEELEKLFF.